One and the same sample provided the 9 T cell receptor beta chains below, sequenced in a study of OX40 agonist ivuxolimab in advanced cancers. The repertoire was sequenced with immunoSEQ multiplex PCR; TCRdb's copy has only in-frame clones and lacks some. The sample carries about 31,000 clones, under 95% recorded once. The specimen comprised CD4+ or CD8+ T cells sorted from blood, sampled in a trial of the OX40 agonist ivuxolimab. The receptors here all came from an adult with an advanced solid tumor such as melanoma, head and neck, liver or kidney cancer.

The chain uses TRBV19 and TRBJ1-1; D call uncertain. From germline, CDR1 is LNHDA and CDR2 SQIVND (reference sequence). The CDR3 sequence is 17 residues long. V was clipped by 1 base and J by 1 base, with 16 bases between them. CDR3 coding DNA: TGTGCCAGTAGTATAGGTGAGGGAGGACGGGAGAACACTGAAGCTTTCTTT. Translated: CASSIGEGGRENTEAFF. The full variable domain, rest sourced from reference TRBV19 and TRBJ1-1, is DGGITQSPKYLFRKEGQNVTLSCEQNLNHDAMYWYRQDPGQGLRLIYYSQIVNDFQKGDIAEGYSVSREKKESFPLTVTSAQKNPTAFYLCASSIGEGGRENTEAFFGQGTRLTVV.

This sequence joins TRBV19 and TRBJ2-7, with 11 bases identical to TRBD1. CDR3 length: 14 amino acids. Germline CDR1 is LNHDA and CDR2 is SQIVND (reference sequence). V trimming: 6 bases; J trimming: 3 bases; junction bases outside the gene matches: 4. CDR3 in amino acids: CASRGQGGLYEQYF. For the CDR3, the DNA is TGTGCCAGTAGGGGACAGGGGGGCCTCTACGAGCAGTACTTC.

This chain links TRBV28 with TRBJ1-2; TRBD1 is a possible D gene (5 bases). The CDR3 spans 16 residues. Trimming removed 2 bases from V and 4 bases from J, with 17 bases in between. Per the germline V gene, CDR1 is MDHEN and CDR2 is SYDVKM. CDR3 sequence (DNA): TGTGCCAGCAGTTTACCCACCGCGACAGCGCGCTATGGCTACACCTTC. Translation gives CASSLPTATARYGYTF.

V usage is TRBV5-1 and J usage is TRBJ1-1; no reliable D call. V dropped 2 bases and J dropped 5 bases, with 13 bases sitting between them. This CDR3 is 14 amino acids long. Germline V gene sequence: CDR1 SGHRS, CDR2 YFSETQ. CDR3 amino acids: CASSLGTIWTEAFF. The CDR3 nucleotides read TGCGCCAGCAGCTTAGGTACCATCTGGACTGAAGCTTTCTTT.

This chain links TRBV7-3 with TRBJ2-2, with 7 bases that match TRBD1. In germline, CDR1 is SGHTA, CDR2 FQGTGA. The CDR3 is 20 amino acids. Trimming took 1 base from V and 0 from J; bases not matched to a gene: 14. CDR3 residues: CASSLKALGTEPANTGELFF. The CDR3 DNA is TGTGCCAGCAGCTTAAAGGCATTAGGGACAGAACCTGCGAACACCGGGGAGCTGTTTTTT. Filled out from reference TRBV7-3 and TRBJ2-2, the complete variable domain reads GAGVSQTPSNKVTEKGKYVELRCDPISGHTALYWYRQSLGQGPEFLIYFQGTGAADDSGLPNDRFFAVRPEGSVSTLKIQRTERGDSAVYLCASSLKALGTEPANTGELFFGEGSRLTVL.

This chain uses TRBV6-5 with TRBJ1-1; the match to TRBD1 covers 9 bases. Germline values: CDR1 MNHEY, CDR2 SVGAGI. CDR3 size: 15 residues. Unmatched junction bases numbered 5, after V lost 3 bases and J lost 3 bases. The CDR3 DNA sequence: TGTGCCAGCAGTTATATGGGACAGGGAGACACTGAAGCTTTCTTT. Translating it yields CASSYMGQGDTEAFF.

The chain combines TRBV27 with TRBJ1-6; no firm D call. CDR3 length: 15 amino acids. V lost 6 bases to trimming and J lost 8 bases, with 17 bases between them. Germline-derived CDR1 and CDR2 are MNHEY and SMNVEV (reference sequence). The CDR3 DNA follows: TGTGCCAGCAGGCTGACGGGCTTGAGGGATTCACCCCTCCACTTT. Protein: CASRLTGLRDSPLHF.

This clone showed up just a few times. This sequence joins TRBV11-1 and TRBJ2-7, with 8 positions matching TRBD1. V was clipped by 3 bases and J by 1 base; unmatched bases: 2. The CDR3 length is 14 residues. Germline CDR1 and CDR2: SGHAT and FQDESV (reference sequence). This chain's CDR3 is CASSLGQESYEQYV. The DNA of the CDR3 is TGTGCCAGCAGCTTGGGACAGGAGTCCTACGAGCAGTACGTC.

V gene TRBV28 combines with J gene TRBJ2-1; 8 bases match TRBD2. Germline V gene lookup returns CDR1 MDHEN and CDR2 SYDVKM. V lost 4 bases and J lost 7; bases outside the gene matches: 6. The CDR3 loop spans 14 amino acids. The CDR3 sequence is CASSSPTSGNEQFF. The CDR3 bases are TGTGCCAGCAGTTCCCCTACTAGCGGTAATGAGCAGTTCTTC.